This T cell receptor (beta chain) was sequenced in a study of T cell repertoires in cytomegalovirus infection. Study-wide context: Both a matching HLA type and CMV infection were indicated by public TCR beta signatures.

TCRdb recomputed calls from the reads with MiXCR, one row per CDR3 protein. The data hold around 330,000 distinct CDR3 sequences, with 15% to 20% observed a single time. The TCR was taken from a human donor in good health (CMV status not recorded). Some clones in this sample may be carry-over from other donors' samples. The sample comprised PBMCs.

CDR3 amino acids: CASSLRGWQPQHF. In DNA, the CDR3 is TGTGCCAGCAGTTTACGGGGGTGGCAACCCCAGCATTTT. This chain joins TRBV28 and TRBJ1-5; tentative D call: TRBD1 (5 bases). This CDR3 spans 13 amino acids. With 2 bases removed from V and 10 bases from J, the gap between germline ends came to 12 bases. In germline, CDR1 is MDHEN, CDR2 SYDVKM.